These 23 T cell receptor beta chains share one sample of origin, sequenced in a study of blood T cell repertoires in COVID-19 (dated by TCRdb to about 2020). The library was built by means of the immunoSEQ multiplex PCR assay. TCRdb took over this immuneACCESS table, retaining in-frame rearrangements with V and J assigned. Such tables are incomplete; in checked studies, under half of the missing clones stem from an unresolved V gene, and the remainder is unexplained. This sample is represented by 290,000 or so clones; around 87% of them were singletons. Approximately 2.2% of the sample lies in the top ten. Input material: peripheral blood. These receptors were collected from a man aged 18 to 29 with active or convalescent COVID-19.

The chain couples TRBV19 to TRBJ1-1; TRBD1 matches at 8 bases. V dropped 3 bases and J dropped 1; count of bases not matched to a gene: 7. The CDR3 contains 16 residues. The germline V gene encodes CDR1 LNHDA and CDR2 SQIVND (reference sequence). The CDR3 nucleotides read TGTGCCAGTAGTATTAGCATTGGGACAGGGAACACTGAAGCTTTCTTT. Translated: CASSISIGTGNTEAFF.

V gene TRBV9 combines with J gene TRBJ2-5; TRBD1 might be the D (7 bases). The CDR3 spans 14 residues. V was trimmed by 3 bases and J by 3 bases, leaving 12 bases between them. Germline V lookup: CDR1 SGDLS, CDR2 YYNGEE. CDR3 in amino acids: CASSAQGGKETQYF. The CDR3 nucleotides are TGTGCCAGCAGCGCCCAGGGGGGAAAAGAGACCCAGTACTTC.

This rearrangement joins TRBV27 to TRBJ1-4; perhaps TRBD1 as D (5 bases). Germline-derived CDR1 and CDR2 are MNHEY and SMNVEV (reference sequence). V lost 4 bases to trimming and J lost 7 bases, with 13 bases between them. There are 14 residues in the CDR3. As DNA, the CDR3 is TGTGCCAGCAGTTCCCGGGGGTTCGGTGAAAAACTGTTTTTT. It encodes CASSSRGFGEKLFF.

The chain is built from TRBV10-3 and TRBJ2-3, with a possible D match to TRBD1 (6 bases). The CDR3 sequence is 22 residues long. The V and J ends lost 0 bases and 3 bases respectively, with 31 bases between them. Germline CDR1 reads ENHRY; CDR2 reads SYGVKD. For the CDR3, the DNA is TGTGCCATCAGTGAGTCGACCCTCGGCGACAGGTCCCAGTCCTTCCTGACAGATACGCAGTATTTT. Protein product: CAISESTLGDRSQSFLTDTQYF.

The rearrangement joins TRBV5-1 to TRBJ1-1; D not certain. The CDR3 loop spans 15 amino acids. Trimming took off 5 bases at V and 0 bases at J, with 14 bases between the two ends. Germline CDR1 SGHRS, CDR2 YFSETQ. The CDR3, as DNA: TGCGCCAGCAGTCGTCCGGGGAGCATGAACACTGAAGCTTTCTTT. Residues: CASSRPGSMNTEAFF.

The chain combines TRBV7-2 with TRBJ2-1; 7 bases are a match to TRBD1. The J segment lost 13 bases and the V segment lost 6 bases, leaving 6 bases of the junction unmatched. This CDR3 is built from 11 residues. Per germline, CDR1 SGHTA and CDR2 FQGNSA. The CDR3: CASRAGTEQFF. The CDR3 DNA follows: TGTGCCAGCAGGGCCGGGACAGAACAGTTCTTC.

The genes are TRBV11-2 and TRBJ1-4, with TRBD1 matching over 11 bases. The V segment lost 5 bases and the J segment 0 bases; nucleotides outside the gene matches: 8. CDR1 and CDR2 from the germline V gene are SGHAT and FQNNGV. The CDR3 is 18 residues long. The CDR3 is CASSRTGQGAATNEKLFF. The CDR3 DNA reads TGTGCCAGCAGCCGAACTGGACAGGGGGCGGCAACTAATGAAAAACTGTTTTTT.

The gene calls are TRBV4-3 and TRBJ2-3; TRBD1 matches 8 bases. V was pared by 0 bases and J by 2 bases, with 4 bases of the junction left unmatched. Germline-derived CDR1 and CDR2 are LGHNA and YSLEER. The CDR3 covers 16 residues. CDR3 sequence (DNA): TGCGCCAGCAGCCAAGAGTCAGGGGGCCTCACAGATACGCAGTATTTT. Protein: CASSQESGGLTDTQYF.

V and J are TRBV5-6 and TRBJ2-7; D remains ambiguous. Germline V CDR1 and CDR2: SGHDT, YYEEEE. Trimming removed 0 bases at V and 2 bases at J, with 9 bases between. The CDR3 is made up of 14 amino acids. CDR3 loop: CASSLALGTYEQYF. Written as DNA, the CDR3 is TGTGCCAGCAGCTTGGCCCTAGGTACCTACGAGCAGTACTTC.

The rearrangement uses TRBV10-1 and TRBJ1-2; perhaps TRBD1 as D (6 bases). The CDR3 length is 12 residues. The germline V and J ends were trimmed by 9 bases and 2 bases, with 10 bases remaining between them. CDR1 and CDR2 from the germline V gene are WNHNN and SYGVQD (reference sequence). As DNA, the CDR3 is TGCGCCAGGAAAGACAGGAACTATGGCTACACCTTC. Protein sequence: CARKDRNYGYTF.

This sequence joins TRBV21-1 and TRBJ2-1; the listed D gene, TRBD2, was not tested against the DNA. TRBV21-1 is termed a pseudogene. CDR3 length equals 16 residues. The CDR3 loop reads CANIVQTTIQDNEQFF. CDR3 coding DNA: TGTGCCAACATTGTACAGACGACTATCCAAGACAATGAGCAGTTCTTC.

This clone is a singleton in its sample. This chain connects TRBV6-2 or TRBV6-3 to TRBJ1-1; D uncertain. Trimming pared 2 bases from V and 1 base from J, leaving 8 bases between. There are 14 residues in the CDR3. The germline V gene has CDR1 MNHEY and CDR2 SVGEGT. The CDR3 here is CASSYLYTNTEAFF. The CDR3 nucleotides read TGTGCCAGCAGTTACCTATATACGAACACTGAAGCTTTCTTT.

The chain links TRBV7-2 to TRBJ1-2; 7 nucleotides line up with TRBD1. Losses at the gene ends were 4 bases for V and 14 bases for J; bases not matched to a gene: 13. Looked up from germline, CDR1 is SGHTA and CDR2 is FQGNSA. This CDR3 is built from 13 residues. CDR3 nucleotides: TGTGCCAGCAGCTCGGACAGGAAGCTACCCCAGACCTTC. It translates to CASSSDRKLPQTF.

The chain recombines TRBV7-3 with TRBJ2-7, with 7 bases lining up with TRBD2. Germline loops: CDR1 SGHTA, CDR2 FQGTGA. The CDR3 sequence is 15 residues long. The J segment lost 7 bases and the V segment lost 1 base, leaving 10 bases of the junction unmatched. The CDR3 region has the DNA TGTGCCAGCAGCTTAAATCTAGCGGCCTATTCTGAGCAGTACTTC. Translating it yields CASSLNLAAYSEQYF.

The chain combines TRBV13 with TRBJ1-1; 7 nucleotides match TRBD1. Germline V gene data show CDR1 as PRHDT and CDR2 as FYEKMQ (reference sequence). The CDR3 has 16 residues. The ends lost 5 bases at V and 2 bases at J; junction bases unmatched: 11. The CDR3, as DNA: TGTGCCAGCAGCACCGACAGGGAACAAATAAACACTGAAGCTTTCTTT. It is translated as CASSTDREQINTEAFF. Looking up the rest from reference TRBV13 and TRBJ1-1 gives the full variable domain: AAGVIQSPRHLIKEKRETATLKCYPIPRHDTVYWYQQGPGQDPQFLISFYEKMQSDKGSIPDRFSAQQFSDYHSELNMSSLELGDSALYFCASSTDREQINTEAFFGQGTRLTVV.

The CDR3 here is CATSERANQPQHF. The CDR3 nucleotides are TGTGCCACCAGCGAGAGGGCTAATCAGCCCCAGCATTTT. The chain links TRBV15 to TRBJ1-5; unclear D gene. V lost 5 bases, J lost 4 bases, and 9 bases lay in between. The CDR3 spans 13 residues. Germline CDR1 and CDR2: LNHNV and YYDKDF (reference sequence).

The V call is TRBV7-8, the J call TRBJ2-5; 8 nucleotides align to TRBD2. The trim removed 4 bases at V and 4 bases at J, leaving 8 bases unmatched. CDR3 size: 15 residues. The germline gives CDR1 SGHVS, CDR2 FQNEAQ. CDR3 coding DNA: TGTGCCAGCAGCTGGGGGGGGCTAGCGGGAGAGACCCAGTACTTC. Its translation: CASSWGGLAGETQYF.

V usage is TRBV10-3 and J usage is TRBJ1-2; possibly TRBD1 for D (6 bases). The CDR3 has 13 residues. The V end lost 4 bases, the J end lost 6 bases, and 12 bases lay between the germline ends. CDR1 ENHRY and CDR2 SYGVKD come from the germline V gene. CDR3 residues: CAISVRTDDGYTF. In DNA form, the CDR3 reads TGTGCCATCAGTGTGCGGACAGACGATGGCTACACCTTC.

The J gene is TRBJ1-2, the V gene TRBV11-2, with TRBD1 matching over 10 bases. The junction had 4 bases not matched to a gene; V was cut back by 4 bases and J by 5 bases. The germline V gene encodes CDR1 SGHAT and CDR2 FQNNGV. This CDR3 is built from 14 residues. The CDR3 loop reads CASSSRQGAYGYTF. The CDR3 nucleotides are TGTGCCAGCAGCTCCCGACAGGGGGCGTATGGCTACACCTTC.

The chain carries TRBV6-2 or TRBV6-3 and TRBJ1-3; D remains unclear. Trimming removed 2 bases at V and 2 bases at J, with 7 bases between. Germline V CDR1 and CDR2: MNHEY, SVGEGT. CDR3 length: 14 amino acids. The CDR3 DNA follows: TGTGCCAGCAGTTACGAGTTAACTGGAAACACCATATATTTT. Its protein product is CASSYELTGNTIYF.

This rearrangement joins TRBV10-3 to TRBJ2-3, with 8 bases aligning to TRBD2. The germline CDR1 and CDR2 sequences are ENHRY and SYGVKD. With V trimmed by 4 bases and J by 3 bases, 12 bases remained unmatched. This CDR3 has 17 residues. The CDR3 protein is CAISGQGAGGRTDTQYF. For the CDR3, the DNA is TGTGCCATCAGTGGCCAAGGGGCGGGGGGCCGGACAGATACGCAGTATTTT.

This clone was picked up one time. This sequence joins TRBV2 and TRBJ1-2; D possibly corresponds to TRBD1 (5 bases). The CDR3 covers 14 residues. Trimming removed 3 bases at V and 1 base at J, with 9 bases between. In germline, CDR1 is SNHLY, CDR2 FYNNEI. CDR3 region: CASSDIGGNYGYTF. As DNA, the CDR3 is TGTGCCAGCAGTGATATCGGGGGTAACTATGGCTACACCTTC.

The chain has TRBV19 and TRBJ1-1; TRBD1 might be the D (6 bases). The CDR3 loop spans 15 amino acids. Germline V gene lookup returns CDR1 LNHDA and CDR2 SQIVND (reference sequence). Trimming left V 2 bases short and J 2 bases short, with 12 bases between. DNA for the CDR3: TGTGCCAGTAGTATATATGGGGGCGGAAACACTGAAGCTTTCTTT. Translated, it gives CASSIYGGGNTEAFF.